The rows below give T cell receptor beta chains drawn from one sample of a study of cytomegalovirus exposure and HLA in healthy donors. The assay was immunoSEQ multiplex PCR, and TCRdb's table has in-frame clones only and misses some. The repertoire includes roughly 250,000 clones, 84% of them detected once, and more than 1.5% sits in the top ten. Source material: PBMCs. These receptors all stem from a woman between 40 and 55 years old in good health and CMV-seropositive. The CDR3 runs from the conserved cysteine through the conserved F or W. D genes are given only for firm matches. Part of the rows lack a size; the others show once, few, many or a class for expanded clones.

-	TRBV7-2	TRBD1	TRBJ1-6	TGTGCCAGCAGCTTAGAACAGGGGGCAAGTTCACCCCTCCACTTT	CASSLEQGASSPLHF
-	TRBV11-2	TRBD2	TRBJ2-3	TGTGCCAGCAGCGTCACTAGCGGGAGTGAGGATACGCAGTATTTT	CASSVTSGSEDTQYF
-	TRBV6-1	TRBD1	TRBJ2-7	TGTGCCAGCGCCGGACAGGTCGGCACCTACGAGCAGTACTTC	CASAGQVGTYEQYF
-	TRBV19	-	TRBJ2-2	TGTGCCAGTAGTTCCGTATTCGGTACCGGGGAGCTGTTTTTT	CASSSVFGTGELFF
-	TRBV9	-	TRBJ2-3	TGTGCCAGCAGCGTAGCGGGGAGTTCCACAGATACGCAGTATTTT	CASSVAGSSTDTQYF
-	TRBV5-1	-	TRBJ2-3	TGCGCCAGCAGCCCGGGGACAAGGAGCACAGATACGCAGTATTTT	CASSPGTRSTDTQYF
-	TRBV25-1	TRBD1	TRBJ1-2	TGTGCCAGCAGTTCAGGGGGCCCTAACTATGGCTACACCTTC	CASSSGGPNYGYTF
-	TRBV5-4	-	TRBJ1-1	TGTGCCAGCAGCCTACCCCCGACAGGAGTGAACACTGAAGCTTTCTTT	CASSLPPTGVNTEAFF
few	TRBV29-1	TRBD2	TRBJ2-5	TGCAGCGTTGAACCAGCGGGGGCTCAAGAGACCCAGTACTTC	CSVEPAGAQETQYF
-	TRBV15	TRBD1	TRBJ1-4	TGTGCCACCAGCACAGGGGGTAATGAAAAACTGTTTTTT	CATSTGGNEKLFF
-	TRBV30	-	TRBJ1-3	TGTGCCTGGAGTGTACAGGGAGTGAGGGGAAACACCATATATTTT	CAWSVQGVRGNTIYF
once	TRBV30	-	TRBJ2-7	TGTGCCTGGAGTCCACCTTTAGGACTCCCGTCCTACGAGCAGTACTTC	CAWSPPLGLPSYEQYF
-	TRBV27	-	TRBJ1-1	TGTGCCAGCATGGGGGGTAAGGGGCCCCTTACGAGGACTGAAGCTTTCTTT	CASMGGKGPLTRTEAFF
once	TRBV7-9	-	TRBJ2-1	TGTGCCAGCAGCTACCCCGTCGGAGGGAGCTCCTACAATGAGCAGTTCTTC	CASSYPVGGSSYNEQFF
-	TRBV19	TRBD1	TRBJ2-7	TGTGCCAGTAGTATAGAGGGACAGGGCACCTACGAGCAGTACTTC	CASSIEGQGTYEQYF
-	TRBV4-3	TRBD2	TRBJ2-3	TGCGCCAGCAGCCCGGGACTAGCGGGAGAAGGGACAGATACGCAGTATTTT	CASSPGLAGEGTDTQYF
-	TRBV19	TRBD1	TRBJ2-1	TGTGCCAGTACCAGAAGGGGGCCTCTAGGACTCAGCTCCTACAATGAGCAGTTCTTC	CASTRRGPLGLSSYNEQFF
few	TRBV4-3	TRBD1	TRBJ1-5	TGCGCCAGCAGCCAAGATCGGGCTAGGGACAGGTCAAACAATCAGCCCCAGCATTTT	CASSQDRARDRSNNQPQHF
-	TRBV28	-	TRBJ2-1	TGTGCCAGCAGTTTATCGGGCGGGTATGCCTACAATGAGCAGTTCTTC	CASSLSGGYAYNEQFF
-	TRBV19	TRBD1	TRBJ1-5	TGTGCCAGTAGTATAGGTCCCGGACAGGGGGCCCAGCATTTT	CASSIGPGQGAQHF
-	TRBV5-4	TRBD1	TRBJ2-2	TGTGCCAGCAGCTTCGGCGGCAGGGGGAATACCGGGGAGCTGTTTTTT	CASSFGGRGNTGELFF
-	TRBV10-3	TRBD1	TRBJ2-7	TGTGCCATCAGTGAAAGAGACAGGGGAATCTACGAGCAGTACTTC	CAISERDRGIYEQYF
-	TRBV6-5	TRBD1	TRBJ2-7	TGTGCCAGCAGGGCAACAGGGGCTGGCGAGCAGTACTTC	CASRATGAGEQYF
-	TRBV29-1	TRBD1	TRBJ2-2	TGCAGCGTTGGCGGGACAGGGTCGGCCGGGGAGCTGTTTTTT	CSVGGTGSAGELFF
-	TRBV29-1	-	TRBJ2-7	TGCAGCGTTGATGGGCCAGGGGAGAGCTACGAGCAGTACTTC	CSVDGPGESYEQYF
-	TRBV27	TRBD2	TRBJ2-7	TGTGCCAGCAGTTTATCTCCTAGCGGGAATAACGAGCAGTACTTC	CASSLSPSGNNEQYF
few	TRBV28	TRBD1	TRBJ2-1	TGTGCCAGCAGTTTATGGACAGGGTCTTCCTACAATGAGCAGTTCTTC	CASSLWTGSSYNEQFF